This T cell receptor beta chain was sequenced for a study of blood T cell repertoires in COVID-19. Some clones are missing from TCRdb's copy, which holds only in-frame ones; the method was immunoSEQ multiplex PCR. In the table there are 250,000 or so clones, roughly 84% of which are singletons. From germline, CDR1 is SGDLS and CDR2 YYNGEE. V was trimmed by 4 bases and J by 1 base, leaving 12 bases between them. CDR3 length: 15 amino acids. The sequence derives from a woman in her fifties or sixties who had been exposed to COVID-19. This chain joins TRBV9 and TRBJ2-1, with a tentative D call TRBD2 (6 bases). Sequencing was performed on PBMCs or T cells enriched from blood (not recorded which). The CDR3 here is CASSPGGRSYNEQFF. For the CDR3, the DNA is TGTGCCAGCAGCCCCGGGGGACGTTCCTACAATGAGCAGTTCTTC.